Sequencing of this T cell receptor (beta chain) was carried out in a study of glioma-infiltrating T cells after dendritic cell vaccination. In the study overall: The vaccine used monocyte-derived dendritic cells pulsed overnight with autologous tumor lysate.

The V end lost 5 bases, the J end lost 0 bases, and 12 bases lay between the germline ends. The CDR3 has 15 amino acids. The germline V gene encodes CDR1 SGDLS and CDR2 YYNGEE. The protocol was immunoSEQ multiplex PCR, while the TCRdb copy is restricted to in-frame clones and leaves out a portion. The repertoire holds 90,000 to 110,000 clones, with 90% as singletons. Time point indicated: after dendritic cell vaccination, including at tumor progression/relapse. Before vaccination, two weeks after the third vaccination, and at progression, PBMC were collected. The chain employs TRBV9 and TRBJ1-3; unclear D gene. The starting material was blood, obtained after dendritic cell vaccination. This receptor was taken from a human donor with glioblastoma. In DNA form, the CDR3 reads TGTGCCAGCAGTACCACGGGGAACTCTGGAAACACCATATATTTT. Amino acid sequence: CASSTTGNSGNTIYF.